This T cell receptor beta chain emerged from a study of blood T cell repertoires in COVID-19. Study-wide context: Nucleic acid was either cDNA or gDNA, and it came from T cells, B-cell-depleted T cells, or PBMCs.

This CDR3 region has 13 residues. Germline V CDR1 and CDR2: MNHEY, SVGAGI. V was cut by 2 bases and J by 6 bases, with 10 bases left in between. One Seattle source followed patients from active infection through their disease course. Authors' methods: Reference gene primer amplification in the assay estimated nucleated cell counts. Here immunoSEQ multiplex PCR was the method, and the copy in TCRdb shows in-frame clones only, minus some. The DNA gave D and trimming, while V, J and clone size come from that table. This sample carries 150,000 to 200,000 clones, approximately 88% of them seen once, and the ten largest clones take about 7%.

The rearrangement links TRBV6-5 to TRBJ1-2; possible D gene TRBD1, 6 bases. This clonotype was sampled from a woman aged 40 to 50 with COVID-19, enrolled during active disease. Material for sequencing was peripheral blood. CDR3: CASSYGAGDGYTF. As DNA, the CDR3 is TGTGCCAGCAGTTACGGGGCAGGGGATGGCTACACCTTC.